A single T cell receptor (beta chain) is shown here with its context. Its antigen is not known. The source of the sample is a study of graft-versus-host responses after intestinal transplantation. Study-wide context: Transplantation in recipients was multivisceral, liver-intestinal, or isolated intestinal. Overall study results and limits: Among circulating GvH clones, peak levels were associated with early post-transplant declines in HvG clones.

The germline gives CDR1 LGHNA, CDR2 YNFKEQ. V shed 1 base and J shed 0 bases, with 10 bases lying between them. The CDR3 consists of 15 residues. The method was immunoSEQ multiplex PCR; TCRdb's version includes in-frame clones alone and lacks a portion of them. The sample carries tens of thousands of clones, over 80% recorded once. V and J are TRBV4-2 and TRBJ2-7; no clear D gene. The sequencing here drew on unstimulated CD8+ T cells sorted from spleen or lymph node cells, taken before intestinal transplant. This clonotype originated in a human donor who received an intestinal transplant. The CDR3: CASSQVVGVSYEQYF. The CDR3 coding sequence is TGTGCCAGCAGCCAAGTCGTGGGCGTCTCCTACGAGCAGTACTTC.